The entry below gives a single T cell receptor (beta chain) sequence along with its context. The record originates from a study of cytomegalovirus exposure and HLA in healthy donors. V was pared by 3 bases and J by 1 base, with 6 bases of the junction left unmatched. Germline lookup yields CDR1 MDHEN and CDR2 SYDVKM. The CDR3 consists of 17 residues. The PCR had 60 Vbeta and 13 Jbeta primers. TCRdb's copy holds only in-frame clones and misses some; the assay was immunoSEQ multiplex PCR. This sample lists about 48,000 clones; its ten largest clones have around 5.6%. The specimen sequenced was PBMCs. This sequence originates from a male donor in good health and CMV-seropositive. V usage is TRBV28 and J usage is TRBJ1-1; 12 bases align to TRBD1. The CDR3 region has the DNA TGTGCCAGCAGTTTCCGGGACAGGGGGCCTGAGAACACTGAAGCTTTCTTT. Its protein is CASSFRDRGPENTEAFF. Filled out from reference TRBV28 and TRBJ1-1, the complete variable domain reads DVKVTQSSRYLVKRTGEKVFLECVQDMDHENMFWYRQDPGLGLRLIYFSYDVKMKEKGDIPEGYSVSREKKERFSLILESASTNQTSMYLCASSFRDRGPENTEAFFGQGTRLTVV.